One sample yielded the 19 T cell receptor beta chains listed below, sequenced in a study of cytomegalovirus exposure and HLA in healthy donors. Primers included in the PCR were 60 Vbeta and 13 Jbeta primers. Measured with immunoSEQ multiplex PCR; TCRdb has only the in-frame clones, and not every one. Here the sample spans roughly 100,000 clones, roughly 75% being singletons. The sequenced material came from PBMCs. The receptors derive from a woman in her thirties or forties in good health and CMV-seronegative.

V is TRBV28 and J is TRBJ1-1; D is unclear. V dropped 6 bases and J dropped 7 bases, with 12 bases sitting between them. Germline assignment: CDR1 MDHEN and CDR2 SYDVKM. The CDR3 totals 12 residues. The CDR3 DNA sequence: TGTGCCAGCAGCCTAGGTGGATTTGAAGCTTTCTTT. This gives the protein CASSLGGFEAFF.

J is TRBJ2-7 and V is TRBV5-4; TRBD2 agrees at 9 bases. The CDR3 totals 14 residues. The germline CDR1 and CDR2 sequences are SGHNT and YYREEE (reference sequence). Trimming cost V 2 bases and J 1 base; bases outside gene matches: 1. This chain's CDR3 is CASSFSGGSYEQYF. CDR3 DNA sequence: TGTGCCAGCAGCTTTAGCGGGGGTTCCTACGAGCAGTACTTC.

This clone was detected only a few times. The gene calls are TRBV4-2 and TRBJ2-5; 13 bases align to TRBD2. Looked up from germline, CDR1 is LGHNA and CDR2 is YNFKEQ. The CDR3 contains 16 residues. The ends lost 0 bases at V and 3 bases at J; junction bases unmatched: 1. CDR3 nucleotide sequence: TGTGCCAGCAGCCAAGATGGGACTAGCGGGAAAGAGACCCAGTACTTC. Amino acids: CASSQDGTSGKETQYF.

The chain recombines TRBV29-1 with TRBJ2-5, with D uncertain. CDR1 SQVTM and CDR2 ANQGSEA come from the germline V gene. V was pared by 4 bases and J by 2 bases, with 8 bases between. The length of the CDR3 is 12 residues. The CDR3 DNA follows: TGCAGCGTTGGAACAGTTCAAGAGACCCAGTACTTC. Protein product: CSVGTVQETQYF.

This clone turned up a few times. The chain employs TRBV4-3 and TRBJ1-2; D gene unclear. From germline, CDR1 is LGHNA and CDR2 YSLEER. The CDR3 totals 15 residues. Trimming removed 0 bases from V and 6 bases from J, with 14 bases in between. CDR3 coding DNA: TGCGCCAGCAGCCAAGATGCGGGCAGCCAGAATGGCTACACCTTC. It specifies CASSQDAGSQNGYTF.

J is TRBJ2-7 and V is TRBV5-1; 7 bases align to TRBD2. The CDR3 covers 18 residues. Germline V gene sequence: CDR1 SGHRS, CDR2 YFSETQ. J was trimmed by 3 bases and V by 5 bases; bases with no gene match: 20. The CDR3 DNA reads TGCGCCAGCAGTCTTGGGCTAGCGGTCTTTGAAAGGGACTACGAGCAGTACTTC. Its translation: CASSLGLAVFERDYEQYF.

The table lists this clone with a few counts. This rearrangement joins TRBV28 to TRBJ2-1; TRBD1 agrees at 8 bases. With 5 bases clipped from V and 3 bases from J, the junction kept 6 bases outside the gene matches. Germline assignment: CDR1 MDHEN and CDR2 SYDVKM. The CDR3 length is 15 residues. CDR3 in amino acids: CASSPGTGDYNEQFF. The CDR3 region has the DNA TGTGCCAGCAGTCCCGGGACAGGAGACTACAATGAGCAGTTCTTC.

The CDR3 is CASNGGRVNEQFF. The CDR3 region has the DNA TGTGCCAGTAATGGCGGGAGGGTAAATGAGCAGTTCTTC. This chain joins TRBV19 and TRBJ2-1; 9 bases are a match to TRBD2. The CDR3 has 13 residues. The V gene end was trimmed by 7 bases and the J gene end by 7 bases; junction bases not matched to a gene: 5. Germline V CDR1 and CDR2: LNHDA, SQIVND (reference sequence).

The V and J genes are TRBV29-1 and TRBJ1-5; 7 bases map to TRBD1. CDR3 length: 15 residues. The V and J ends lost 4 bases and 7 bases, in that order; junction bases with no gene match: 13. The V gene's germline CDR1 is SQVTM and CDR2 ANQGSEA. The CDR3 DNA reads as TGCAGCGTTGTGGTGACAGGGCAAGTAGGGCAGCCCCAGCATTTT. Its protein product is CSVVVTGQVGQPQHF. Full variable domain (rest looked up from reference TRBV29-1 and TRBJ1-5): SAVISQKPSRDICQRGTSLTIQCQVDSQVTMMFWYRQQPGQSLTLIATANQGSEATYESGFVIDKFPISRPNLTFSTLTVSNMSPEDSSIYLCSVVVTGQVGQPQHFGDGTRLSIL.

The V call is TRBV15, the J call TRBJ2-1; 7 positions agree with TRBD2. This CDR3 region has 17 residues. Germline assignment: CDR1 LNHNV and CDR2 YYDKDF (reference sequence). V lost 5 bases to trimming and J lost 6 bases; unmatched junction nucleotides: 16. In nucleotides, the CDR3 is TGTGCCACCAGCCGCCCCTTAAACGGACTAGAAGTCAATGAGCAGTTCTTC. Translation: CATSRPLNGLEVNEQFF.

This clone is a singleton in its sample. The CDR3 loop reads CASSQDRFENQPQHF. The CDR3 bases are TGCGCCAGCAGCCAAGACCGTTTTGAGAATCAGCCCCAGCATTTT. V gene TRBV4-1 combines with J gene TRBJ1-5; unclear D gene. The CDR3 has 15 residues. Germline loops: CDR1 MGHRA, CDR2 YSYEKL. V lost 0 bases to trimming and J lost 4 bases, with 10 bases between them.

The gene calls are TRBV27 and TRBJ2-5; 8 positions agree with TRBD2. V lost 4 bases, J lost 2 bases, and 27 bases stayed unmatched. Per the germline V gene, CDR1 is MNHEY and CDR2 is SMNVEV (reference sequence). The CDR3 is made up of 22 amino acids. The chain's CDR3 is CASSSNQPGLLAVGINQETQYF. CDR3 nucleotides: TGTGCCAGCAGTTCAAACCAGCCGGGTTTACTAGCGGTGGGAATAAATCAAGAGACCCAGTACTTC.

In nucleotides, the CDR3 is TGTGCCAGCAGCTGGGGCGCCGGGGAGCTGTTTTTT. It is translated as CASSWGAGELFF. This sequence joins TRBV7-9 and TRBJ2-2; weak D call: TRBD1 (5 bases). V shed 4 bases and J shed 6 bases, with 6 bases lying between them. Looked up from germline, CDR1 is SEHNR and CDR2 is FQNEAQ (reference sequence). The CDR3 totals 12 residues. Full variable domain (outside the CDR3, taken from reference TRBV7-9 and TRBJ2-2): DTGVSQNPRHKITKRGQNVTFRCDPISEHNRLYWYRQTLGQGPEFLTYFQNEAQLEKSRLLSDRFSAERPKGSFSTLEIQRTEQGDSAMYLCASSWGAGELFFGEGSRLTVL.

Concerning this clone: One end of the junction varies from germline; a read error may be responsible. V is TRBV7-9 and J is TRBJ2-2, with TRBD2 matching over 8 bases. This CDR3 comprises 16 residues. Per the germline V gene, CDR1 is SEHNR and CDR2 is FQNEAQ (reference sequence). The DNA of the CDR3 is TGTTCCAGCAGCCGGCCGGGACTAGCGAACACCGGGGAGCTGTTTTTT. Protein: CSSSRPGLANTGELFF.

The CDR3 protein is CASRAGTLAGELFF. CDR3 DNA sequence: TGTGCCAGCAGAGCGGGGACTTTAGCCGGGGAGCTGTTTTTT. The gene calls are TRBV2 and TRBJ2-2; TRBD2 agrees at 7 bases. The CDR3 sequence is 14 residues long. V gave up 6 bases and J gave up 6 bases; unmatched junction bases: 7. Germline CDR1 SNHLY, CDR2 FYNNEI.

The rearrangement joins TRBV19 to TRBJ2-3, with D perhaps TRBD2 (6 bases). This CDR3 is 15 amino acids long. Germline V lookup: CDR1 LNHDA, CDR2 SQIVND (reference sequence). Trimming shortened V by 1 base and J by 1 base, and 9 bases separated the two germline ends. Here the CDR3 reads CASSIGAGGTDTQYF. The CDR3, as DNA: TGTGCCAGTAGTATAGGAGCGGGTGGCACAGATACGCAGTATTTT.

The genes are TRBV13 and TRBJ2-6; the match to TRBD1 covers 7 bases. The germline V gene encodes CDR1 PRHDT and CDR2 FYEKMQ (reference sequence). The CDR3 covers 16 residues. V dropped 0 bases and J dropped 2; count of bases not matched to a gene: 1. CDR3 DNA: TGTGCCAGCAGCTTAGGAACAGGGGCTGGGGCCAACGTCCTGACTTTC. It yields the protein CASSLGTGAGANVLTF. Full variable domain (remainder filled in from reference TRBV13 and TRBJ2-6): AAGVIQSPRHLIKEKRETATLKCYPIPRHDTVYWYQQGPGQDPQFLISFYEKMQSDKGSIPDRFSAQQFSDYHSELNMSSLELGDSALYFCASSLGTGAGANVLTFGAGSRLTVL.

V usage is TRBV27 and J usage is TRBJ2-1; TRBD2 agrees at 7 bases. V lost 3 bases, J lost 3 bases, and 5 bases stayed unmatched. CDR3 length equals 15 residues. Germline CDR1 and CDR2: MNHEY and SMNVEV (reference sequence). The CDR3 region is CASSFGDYFYNEQFF. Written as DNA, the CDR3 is TGTGCCAGCAGTTTTGGGGACTACTTCTACAATGAGCAGTTCTTC.

CDR3 sequence (DNA): TGTGCCAGCTCACCCGGACTAGCGGCCCGGAGTGGTACAGATACGCAGTATTTT. Protein product: CASSPGLAARSGTDTQYF. The V call is TRBV18, the J call TRBJ2-3; 10 bases fit TRBD2. V lost 3 bases, J lost 3 bases, and 12 bases stayed unmatched. The CDR3 is made up of 18 amino acids. Germline loops: CDR1 KGHSH, CDR2 LQKENI.